This T cell receptor beta chain was profiled in a study of blood T cell repertoires in COVID-19. Study-level background: COVID-19 samples, acute and convalescent, were from the United States, Italy and Spain.

Those enrolled, adults aged about 18 to 89 years, came from roughly 22 US areas. Grouping used clinical history reported by participants in a survey and questionnaire. Generated by immunoSEQ multiplex PCR, the TCRdb table keeps only in-frame clones and is missing some. The table lists about 380,000 clones, around 87% of them singletons. The germline V gene has CDR1 KGHSH and CDR2 LQKENI. The CDR3 totals 14 residues. The V end lost 3 bases, the J end lost 5 bases, and 10 bases lay between the germline ends. The chain couples TRBV18 to TRBJ2-2; D may be TRBD1 (6 bases). This sequence was found in a man younger than 40 who had recovered from COVID-19. The specimen was PBMCs or T cells enriched from blood (not recorded which). CDR3 DNA sequence: TGTGCCAGCTCACCCCAACAGGGAACCGGGGAGCTGTTTTTT. It codes for CASSPQQGTGELFF.